The rows below give T cell receptor beta chains drawn from one sample of a study of shared clonotypes between healthy human individuals. The assay was immunoSEQ multiplex PCR, and TCRdb's table has in-frame clones only and misses some. The data contain hundreds of thousands of clones, approximately 95% of them singletons. Material for sequencing was naive CD8+ T cells sorted from blood. These TCRs come from a woman aged 25 to 39 in good health. CDR3s include the opening cysteine and the closing phenylalanine or tryptophan. The order of the fields is J gene, D gene, V gene, clone size, CDR3 DNA, CDR3 protein. D genes are given only for firm matches. A row's size may be missing; if present it is once, few, many or a size class.

TRBJ2-7 | TRBD1 | TRBV2 | NA | TGTGCCAGCAGGGATCCCGGGACAGGAGCCTACGAGCAGTACTTC | CASRDPGTGAYEQYF
TRBJ2-1 | TRBD2 | TRBV27 | NA | TGTGCCAGCAGTACCGGGACTAGCGGGAAAGGTGAGCAGTTCTTC | CASSTGTSGKGEQFF
TRBJ1-5 | NA | TRBV5-6 | NA | TGTGCCAGCAGCTTTGGGGCAGTTAAGAATCAGCCCCAGCATTTT | CASSFGAVKNQPQHF
TRBJ2-7 | NA | TRBV28 | NA | TGTGCCAGCAGTTTCGAGATGCACGAGCAGTACTTC | CASSFEMHEQYF
TRBJ2-7 | NA | TRBV6-5 | NA | TGTGCCAGCAGTTACCGACCTCAGCCCTACGAGCAGTACTTC | CASSYRPQPYEQYF
TRBJ1-2 | NA | TRBV5-1 | NA | TGCGCCAGCAGCTTGGCAGGAGGAGGCTACACCTTC | CASSLAGGGYTF
TRBJ2-7 | NA | TRBV2 | NA | TGTGCCAGCAGTGACGGATGGGGTCTAAACGAGCAGTACTTC | CASSDGWGLNEQYF
TRBJ1-1 | TRBD1 | TRBV28 | NA | TGTGCCAGCAGTTATTACAGGGGTGGCACTGAAGCTTTCTTT | CASSYYRGGTEAFF
TRBJ2-7 | NA | TRBV5-4 | few | TGTGCCAGCAGCTCAGACTACGAGCAGTACTTC | CASSSDYEQYF
TRBJ2-7 | TRBD1 | TRBV7-2 | NA | TGTGCCAGCAGCATGGGACAGGGCTACGAGCAGTACTTC | CASSMGQGYEQYF
TRBJ2-1 | NA | TRBV7-9 | NA | TGTGCCAGCAGCAATTCGGTGGACAATGAGCAGTTCTTC | CASSNSVDNEQFF
TRBJ2-7 | TRBD2 | TRBV27 | once | TGTGCCAGCAGTATCGGACTAGCGGGAGTACACGAGCAGTACTTC | CASSIGLAGVHEQYF
TRBJ2-3 | TRBD2 | TRBV30 | NA | TGTGCCTGGAGTTTAGCGGGAGGAACAGATACGCAGTATTTT | CAWSLAGGTDTQYF
TRBJ2-1 | NA | TRBV6-5 | NA | TGTGCCAGCAGTTATGGACAGGAGCAGTTCTTC | CASSYGQEQFF
TRBJ1-1 | TRBD1 | TRBV9 | NA | TGTGCCAGCAGCCCCCGACAGGGAAAAGAAGCTTTCTTT | CASSPRQGKEAFF
TRBJ2-2 | NA | TRBV27 | NA | TGTGCCAGCAGGGTTACGACTTCACCCGGGGAGCTGTTTTTT | CASRVTTSPGELFF
TRBJ2-7 | NA | TRBV5-1 | NA | TGCGCCAGCAGCTTGGCGTCAGGGAGGTTTGGCGAGCAGTACTTC | CASSLASGRFGEQYF
TRBJ1-3 | NA | TRBV19 | NA | TGTGCCAGTAGCGATGCTTTCTCTGGAAACACCATATATTTT | CASSDAFSGNTIYF
TRBJ2-5 | TRBD2 | TRBV19 | NA | TGTGCCAGTAGCCCGGGACTAGCGGACCAAGAGACCCAGTACTTC | CASSPGLADQETQYF
TRBJ2-7 | NA | TRBV29-1 | NA | TGCAGCGTTGCAGGGGACACTACCTACGAGCAGTACTTC | CSVAGDTTYEQYF
TRBJ2-5 | NA | TRBV28 | NA | TGTGCCAGCAGTTTGTCTGGGGAGACCCAGTACTTC | CASSLSGETQYF
TRBJ2-7 | NA | TRBV9 | NA | TGTGCCAGCAGCCCCAGAGGGCCCTACGAGCAGTACTTC | CASSPRGPYEQYF
TRBJ2-5 | NA | TRBV14 | NA | TGTGCCAGCAGCCAAGGGTGGGAGCTCGTCAAAGAGACCCAGTACTTC | CASSQGWELVKETQYF
TRBJ2-1 | TRBD2 | TRBV19 | NA | TGTGCCAGTAGTCGGTCGCCAGCGGGACCCTACAATGAGCAGTTCTTC | CASSRSPAGPYNEQFF
TRBJ2-3 | TRBD2 | TRBV15 | NA | TGTGCCACCAAAGGACTAGCGGGAGTCACAGATACGCAGTATTTT | CATKGLAGVTDTQYF
TRBJ1-3 | NA | TRBV4-1 | NA | TGCGCCAGCAGCCAAAGTTTGGGAAACACCATATATTTT | CASSQSLGNTIYF
TRBJ1-5 | TRBD1 | TRBV28 | NA | TGTGCCAGCAGTTCCAGCCCCTGGGAAGGGGGCCCCAATCAGCCCCAGCATTTT | CASSSSPWEGGPNQPQHF
TRBJ1-1 | NA | TRBV29-1 | NA | TGCAGCGTTTCGGACTGGAACACTGAAGCTTTCTTT | CSVSDWNTEAFF
TRBJ1-4 | NA | TRBV27 | once | TGTGCCAGCATGGTCTCGGCGGGGGCGAATGAAAAACTGTTTTTT | CASMVSAGANEKLFF
TRBJ1-4 | NA | TRBV4-1 | NA | TGCGCCAGCAGCCTGGGGGGAAAACTGTTTTTT | CASSLGGKLFF
TRBJ2-7 | NA | TRBV11-1 | NA | TGTGCCAGCAGCCCCCCTGGGGTGGCAGGACGTTACTACGAGCAGTACTTC | CASSPPGVAGRYYEQYF
TRBJ2-7 | NA | TRBV19 | NA | TGTGCCAGTAGTAATGGACCGTACTACGAGCAGTACTTC | CASSNGPYYEQYF
TRBJ1-5 | NA | TRBV16 | NA | TGTGCCAGCAGACCTTTCCCCGTGGGCAATCAGCCCCAGCATTTT | CASRPFPVGNQPQHF
TRBJ2-7 | TRBD2 | TRBV5-1 | NA | TGCGCCAGCAGCTTTAGCGGGAAGGGACCCTACGAGCAGTACTTC | CASSFSGKGPYEQYF
TRBJ2-1 | NA | TRBV10-2 | NA | TGCGCCAGCAGTGACTATTACAATGAGCAGTTCTTC | CASSDYYNEQFF
TRBJ1-4 | TRBD1 | TRBV15 | NA | TGTGCCACCAGCGGGGACAGGGTGGATAAACTGTTTTTT | CATSGDRVDKLFF
TRBJ2-2 | NA | TRBV7-2 | NA | TGTGCCAGCAGCCAAACTAGCCCGAGCCTAATTAACACCGGGGAGCTGTTTTTT | CASSQTSPSLINTGELFF
TRBJ2-7 | NA | TRBV4-1 | NA | TGCGCCAGCAGCCAAGGGGGGTACGAGCAGTACTTC | CASSQGGYEQYF
TRBJ1-5 | TRBD1 | TRBV28 | NA | TGTGCCAGCAGCACGTATGGAGGGGGCGAGAGCAATCAGCCCCAGCATTTT | CASSTYGGGESNQPQHF
TRBJ2-7 | NA | TRBV27 | once | TGTGCCAGCAAAACAGGGACGGGCTACGAGCAGTACTTC | CASKTGTGYEQYF
TRBJ2-7 | TRBD2 | TRBV6-5 | NA | TGTGCCAGCATGCCGGGGAGGGTCCCTACGGAGGAGCAGTACTTC | CASMPGRVPTEEQYF
TRBJ1-2 | NA | TRBV27 | NA | TGTGCCAGCGGGTCTACAATCTATGGCTACACCTTC | CASGSTIYGYTF
TRBJ2-7 | NA | TRBV27 | NA | TGTGCCAGCAGTTTTATCCTGGGACCGAGAGCCTACGAGCAGTACTTC | CASSFILGPRAYEQYF
TRBJ2-2 | NA | TRBV5-1 | NA | TGCGCCAGCAGCTTGCGGGGGACAACGAACACCGGGGAGCTGTTTTTT | CASSLRGTTNTGELFF
TRBJ2-7 | TRBD1 | TRBV27 | NA | TGTGCCAGCAGTTTAGCAAGGGGGCCGACCTACGAGCAGTACTTC | CASSLARGPTYEQYF
TRBJ2-7 | NA | TRBV28 | NA | TGTGCCAGCAGTTTAATGGAGGGGGAGCAGTACTTC | CASSLMEGEQYF
TRBJ2-7 | NA | TRBV9 | NA | TGTGCCAGCAGCGTAGGTGGAGGCAGCGACGAGCAGTACTTC | CASSVGGGSDEQYF
TRBJ1-1 | TRBD1 | TRBV29-1 | NA | TGCAGCGTTGACCCCGGGACAGGGGTGGACACTGAAGCTTTCTTT | CSVDPGTGVDTEAFF
TRBJ2-7 | NA | TRBV6-1 | NA | TGTGCCAGCAGTGAAGCGGGAAGTTACTACGAGCAGTACTTC | CASSEAGSYYEQYF
TRBJ2-1 | NA | TRBV2 | NA | TGTGCCAGCAGTGGGGGCCAGGCCTACAATGAGCAGTTCTTC | CASSGGQAYNEQFF
TRBJ1-2 | NA | TRBV10-3 | NA | TGTGCCATCAGTGCAGGACTGGTGGAGGGCTACACCTTC | CAISAGLVEGYTF
TRBJ2-7 | NA | TRBV14 | NA | TGTGCCAGCAGCCTCCTAGCGACCTACGAGCAGTACTTC | CASSLLATYEQYF
TRBJ2-7 | NA | TRBV5-6 | NA | TGTGCCAGCAGCCAGGCGGCTACCTACGAGCAGTACTTC | CASSQAATYEQYF
TRBJ2-5 | NA | TRBV29-1 | NA | TGCAGCGGAGTACAGGGTGGAAACCAGTACTTC | CSGVQGGNQYF
TRBJ2-1 | NA | TRBV7-7 | NA | TGTGCCAGCAGCTTGGGGCCCGGGTACAATGAGCAGTTCTTC | CASSLGPGYNEQFF
TRBJ2-1 | NA | TRBV21-1 | NA | TGTGCCAGCAGCGAACCTGGGGGGCGCCACACCCCTTTAAATAATGAGCAGTTCTTC | CASSEPGGRHTPLNNEQFF
TRBJ1-2 | NA | TRBV27 | NA | TGTGCCAGCAGAGACGGGGCCAGGGGTCATGGCTACACCTTC | CASRDGARGHGYTF